A single sample is the source of the 24 T cell receptor beta chains below, sequenced in a study of cytomegalovirus exposure and HLA in healthy donors. PCR was performed using 60 Vbeta and 13 Jbeta primers. The table came from immunoSEQ multiplex PCR; TCRdb's copy has only in-frame clones and leaves some out. The data contain 45,000 to 75,000 clones, 70% of them seen just once; the ten biggest clones take up less than 20%. Sequencing input: PBMCs. The receptors here all came from a woman aged 60-75 years in good health and CMV-seropositive.

The genes are TRBV7-8 and TRBJ2-3, with TRBD2 matching over 15 bases. This CDR3 is 18 amino acids long. V lost 5 bases, J lost 6 bases, and 12 bases stayed unmatched. From germline, CDR1 is SGHVS and CDR2 FQNEAQ. The CDR3 loop reads CASSQWGLAGGPGDTQYF. In nucleotides, the CDR3 is TGTGCCAGCAGCCAGTGGGGACTAGCGGGGGGTCCAGGGGATACGCAGTATTTT. Based on the CDR3 plus reference TRBV7-8 and TRBJ2-3, the full variable domain is GAGVSQSPRYKVAKRGQDVALRCDPISGHVSLFWYQQALGQGPEFLTYFQNEAQLDKSGLPSDRFFAERPEGSVSTLKIQRTQQEDSAVYLCASSQWGLAGGPGDTQYFGPGTRLTVL.

The CDR3 coding sequence is TGTGCCAGCAGGAAGACAGCCTGGGCCTACGAGCAGTACTTC. Its translation is CASRKTAWAYEQYF. V usage is TRBV6-5 and J usage is TRBJ2-7; possibly TRBD1 for D (5 bases). The germline gives CDR1 MNHEY, CDR2 SVGAGI. The V and J ends lost 6 bases and 2 bases respectively, with 14 bases between them. The CDR3 is 14 residues long.

V usage is TRBV9 and J usage is TRBJ2-5, with D maybe TRBD2 (6 bases). Deletions cut 3 bases from V and 2 bases from J, with 11 bases between. Germline assignment: CDR1 SGDLS and CDR2 YYNGEE. The CDR3 consists of 14 residues. CDR3 protein: CASSAAGTQETQYF. As DNA, the CDR3 is TGTGCCAGCAGCGCGGCCGGGACTCAAGAGACCCAGTACTTC. The whole variable domain, remainder taken from reference TRBV9 and TRBJ2-5, is DSGVTQTPKHLITATGQRVTLRCSPRSGDLSVYWYQQSLDQGLQFLIQYYNGEERAKGNILERFSAQQFPDLHSELNLSSLELGDSALYFCASSAAGTQETQYFGPGTRLLVL.

This CDR3 is CASSFQGANRAFF. As DNA, the CDR3 is TGTGCCAGCAGTTTCCAGGGGGCCAATCGAGCTTTCTTT. The genes are TRBV6-1 and TRBJ1-1; 8 positions agree with TRBD1. With 5 bases clipped from V and 10 bases from J, the junction kept 9 bases outside the gene matches. Germline V lookup: CDR1 MNHNS, CDR2 SASEGT. The CDR3 covers 13 residues.

With respect to this clone: Relative to the germline gene, one junction end is altered; a read error may explain this. V gene TRBV7-9 combines with J gene TRBJ1-6; D is unclear. Germline loops: CDR1 SEHNR, CDR2 FQNEAQ (reference sequence). The CDR3 runs 12 residues. In DNA, the CDR3 is TGTTCCAGCAGCCCAGTTAATTCACCCCTCCACTTT. Amino acids: CSSSPVNSPLHF.

This clone rates as medium-sized (0.01 to 0.1%). This rearrangement joins TRBV18 to TRBJ1-4, with 8 bases aligning to TRBD1. The trim removed 1 base at V and 7 bases at J, leaving 5 bases unmatched. The CDR3 spans 15 residues. The germline CDR1 and CDR2 sequences are KGHSH and LQKENI. In nucleotides, the CDR3 is TGTGCCAGCTCACCACGGACAGGGATGACTGAAAAACTGTTTTTT. It specifies CASSPRTGMTEKLFF.

This clone was picked up a small number of times. The CDR3 bases are TGTGCCAGCAGCTCATCCGGGACAGGGCGTTGGAATGAGCAGTTCTTC. Its protein is CASSSSGTGRWNEQFF. V gene TRBV7-2 combines with J gene TRBJ2-1, with 9 bases matching TRBD1. With 4 bases clipped from V and 7 bases from J, the junction kept 11 bases outside the gene matches. The CDR3 extends over 16 amino acids. The germline gives CDR1 SGHTA, CDR2 FQGNSA.

The V gene is TRBV11-2, the J gene TRBJ1-2, with 8 bases matching TRBD1. Germline-derived CDR1 and CDR2 are SGHAT and FQNNGV. CDR3 size: 15 residues. Germline trimming cut 5 bases from V and 1 base from J; bases unmatched to any gene: 6. The CDR3 DNA follows: TGTGCCAGCAGCCCCGGGGACAGGATTAACTATGGCTACACCTTC. This sequence encodes CASSPGDRINYGYTF.

The rearrangement uses TRBV29-1 and TRBJ2-1, with D uncertain. The length of the CDR3 is 14 residues. Germline V CDR1 and CDR2: SQVTM, ANQGSEA. V was pared by 3 bases and J by 6 bases, with 15 bases between. The DNA of the CDR3 is TGCAGCGTTGACGGCCCTAGTGCGCTCAATGAGCAGTTCTTC. Translating gives CSVDGPSALNEQFF.

The chain has TRBV10-2 and TRBJ1-4; 9 positions agree with TRBD1. From germline, CDR1 is WSHSY and CDR2 SAAADI. The junction had 4 bases not matched to a gene; V was cut back by 5 bases and J by 6 bases. The CDR3 contains 14 residues. The CDR3 loop reads CASSSQGAHEKLFF. CDR3 DNA sequence: TGCGCCAGCAGTTCACAGGGGGCGCATGAAAAACTGTTTTTT.

The chain couples TRBV6-6 to TRBJ1-2; 9 bases match TRBD1. Per the germline V gene, CDR1 is MNHNY and CDR2 is SVGAGI (reference sequence). Trimming at V came to 11 bases and at J to 8 bases, leaving 21 bases not matched to a gene. The CDR3 is 16 residues long. The CDR3 is CAGDTPGQGLIGGYTF. In DNA form, the CDR3 reads TGTGCCGGCGATACTCCGGGACAGGGATTAATTGGGGGCTACACCTTC.

The chain is built from TRBV5-1 and TRBJ1-2; 10 bases agree with TRBD1. Trimming at V came to 0 bases and at J to 8 bases, leaving 4 bases not matched to a gene. CDR1 and CDR2 (germline): SGHRS, YFSETQ. The CDR3 length is 14 residues. The CDR3 reads CASSLGGTGEGYTF. The CDR3 bases are TGCGCCAGCAGCTTGGGGGGGACAGGGGAAGGCTACACCTTC.

V and J are TRBV2 and TRBJ1-1; D may be TRBD1 (6 bases). The CDR3 sequence is 13 residues long. Trimming cost V 7 bases and J 0 bases, with 9 bases left between them. The germline gives CDR1 SNHLY, CDR2 FYNNEI. The CDR3 DNA follows: TGTGCCAGCACCGAGGGGGTGAACACTGAAGCTTTCTTT. Its protein is CASTEGVNTEAFF. The variable domain in full, with the rest retrieved from reference TRBV2 and TRBJ1-1, is EPEVTQTPSHQVTQMGQEVILRCVPISNHLYFYWYRQILGQKVEFLVSFYNNEISEKSEIFDDQFSVERPDGSNFTLKIRSTKLEDSAMYFCASTEGVNTEAFFGQGTRLTVV.

This clone came up once. The rearrangement uses TRBV12-5 and TRBJ2-1; TRBD2 aligns across 14 bases. After removal of 3 bases from V and 0 bases from J, the junction contained 10 bases not matched to a gene. The germline CDR1 and CDR2 sequences are LGHNT and FRNRAP. The CDR3 extends over 20 amino acids. The CDR3 DNA sequence: TGTGCTAGTGGTTTCCTGGGACTAGCGGGGGCCGCGATCTCCTACAATGAGCAGTTCTTC. It specifies CASGFLGLAGAAISYNEQFF.

The rearrangement joins TRBV27 to TRBJ1-1; D is uncertain. This CDR3 has 13 amino acids. V was clipped by 5 bases and J by 4 bases, with 11 bases between them. From germline, CDR1 is MNHEY and CDR2 SMNVEV (reference sequence). CDR3 sequence (DNA): TGTGCCAGCAGTCTCGGACTGAGCACTGAAGCTTTCTTT. This gives the protein CASSLGLSTEAFF.

This chain uses TRBV6-6 with TRBJ2-5; TRBD1 agrees at 9 bases. Germline CDR1 and CDR2: MNHNY and SVGAGI (reference sequence). V was pared by 2 bases and J by 1 base, with 2 bases of the junction left unmatched. This CDR3 contains 15 residues. This CDR3 is CASSYGTGIQETQYF. CDR3 bases: TGTGCCAGCAGTTACGGGACAGGGATCCAAGAGACCCAGTACTTC.

V and J are TRBV2 and TRBJ1-6, with D unresolved. Per germline, CDR1 SNHLY and CDR2 FYNNEI. The CDR3 loop spans 15 amino acids. The V end was cut by 7 bases, the J end by 10 bases, with 20 bases between. The DNA of the CDR3 is TGTGCCAGCATCCGACGGCTTTTTGGCGGATCACCCCTCCACTTT. It codes for CASIRRLFGGSPLHF.

The chain joins TRBV5-1 to TRBJ2-1; no firm D call. This CDR3 contains 15 residues. Germline V CDR1 and CDR2: SGHRS, YFSETQ. The germline V and J ends were trimmed by 0 bases and 6 bases, with 13 bases remaining between them. CDR3 nucleotide sequence: TGCGCCAGCAGCTTGGAATATCTGCGAACCAATGAGCAGTTCTTC. It specifies CASSLEYLRTNEQFF. Full variable domain (outside the CDR3, taken from reference TRBV5-1 and TRBJ2-1): KAGVTQTPRYLIKTRGQQVTLSCSPISGHRSVSWYQQTPGQGLQFLFEYFSETQRNKGNFPGRFSGRQFSNSRSEMNVSTLELGDSALYLCASSLEYLRTNEQFFGPGTRLTVL.

The J gene is TRBJ1-3, the V gene TRBV6-5; possible D gene TRBD1, 5 bases. Germline V lookup: CDR1 MNHEY, CDR2 SVGAGI. The CDR3 runs to 13 residues. V lost 5 bases to trimming and J lost 3 bases, with 8 bases between them. CDR3: CASSQTVGNTIYF. The CDR3, as DNA: TGTGCCAGCAGTCAGACAGTTGGAAACACCATATATTTT.

The chain carries TRBV7-2 and TRBJ1-4; D is uncertain. The V and J ends lost 5 bases and 3 bases respectively, with 10 bases between them. CDR3 length: 14 residues. The germline gives CDR1 SGHTA, CDR2 FQGNSA. CDR3 sequence reads: CASSPGAANEKLFF. The CDR3, as DNA: TGTGCCAGCAGCCCGGGAGCAGCTAATGAAAAACTGTTTTTT.

This clone showed up just a few times. This chain connects TRBV6-5 to TRBJ2-3; 7 nucleotides align to TRBD2. Losses at the gene ends were 2 bases for V and 6 bases for J; bases not matched to a gene: 8. The CDR3 totals 15 residues. Per the germline V gene, CDR1 is MNHEY and CDR2 is SVGAGI. The CDR3 coding sequence is TGTGCCAGCAGTTACGATGGGGGGGAGGCCGATACGCAGTATTTT. This gives the protein CASSYDGGEADTQYF.

This clone was counted between two and nine times. This chain connects TRBV7-2 to TRBJ2-3; 9 bases are shared with TRBD2. This CDR3 is built from 14 residues. Germline V gene sequence: CDR1 SGHTA, CDR2 FQGNSA. After removal of 4 bases from V and 3 bases from J, the junction contained 2 bases not matched to a gene. The CDR3 region is CASSSGLATDTQYF. The CDR3 region has the DNA TGTGCCAGCAGCTCGGGACTAGCAACAGATACGCAGTATTTT. Full variable domain (remainder filled in from reference TRBV7-2 and TRBJ2-3): GAGVSQSPSNKVTEKGKDVELRCDPISGHTALYWYRQSLGQGLEFLIYFQGNSAPDKSGLPSDRFSAERTGGSVSTLTIQRTQQEDSAVYLCASSSGLATDTQYFGPGTRLTVL.

Points on this clone: One end of the junction fails to match germline, which may point to a read error. The chain recombines TRBV7-9 with TRBJ1-2; 8 bases line up with TRBD1. CDR3 length: 12 residues. Per the germline V gene, CDR1 is SEHNR and CDR2 is FQNEAQ (reference sequence). The CDR3 loop is CSSSFDRGGYTF. The CDR3 DNA reads as TGTTCCAGCAGCTTCGACAGGGGTGGCTACACCTTC.

The chain joins TRBV7-9 to TRBJ2-2; the match to TRBD1 covers 9 bases. V gave up 5 bases and J gave up 4 bases; unmatched junction bases: 8. This CDR3 has 16 amino acids. Germline V gene data show CDR1 as SEHNR and CDR2 as FQNEAQ (reference sequence). DNA for the CDR3: TGTGCCAGCAGCCGCGGTACACAGGGGGCCACCGGGGAGCTGTTTTTT. This gives the protein CASSRGTQGATGELFF.